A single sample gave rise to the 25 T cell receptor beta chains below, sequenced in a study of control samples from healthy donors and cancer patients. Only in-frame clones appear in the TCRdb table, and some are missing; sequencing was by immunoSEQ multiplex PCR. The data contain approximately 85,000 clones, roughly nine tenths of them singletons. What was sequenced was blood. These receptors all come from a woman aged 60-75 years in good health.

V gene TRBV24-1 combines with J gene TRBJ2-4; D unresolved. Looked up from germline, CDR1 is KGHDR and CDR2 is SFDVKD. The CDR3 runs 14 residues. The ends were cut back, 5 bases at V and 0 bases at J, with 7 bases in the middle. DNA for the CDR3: TGTGCCACCAGTGGCGAGATAGCCAAAAACATTCAGTACTTC. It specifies CATSGEIAKNIQYF.

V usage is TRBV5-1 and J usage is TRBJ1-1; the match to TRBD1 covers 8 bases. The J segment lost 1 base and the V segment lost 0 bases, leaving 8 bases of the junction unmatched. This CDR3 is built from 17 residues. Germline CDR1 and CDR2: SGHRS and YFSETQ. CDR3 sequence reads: CASSLAYYGQGNTEAFF. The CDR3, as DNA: TGCGCCAGCAGCTTGGCCTATTATGGACAGGGGAACACTGAAGCTTTCTTT.

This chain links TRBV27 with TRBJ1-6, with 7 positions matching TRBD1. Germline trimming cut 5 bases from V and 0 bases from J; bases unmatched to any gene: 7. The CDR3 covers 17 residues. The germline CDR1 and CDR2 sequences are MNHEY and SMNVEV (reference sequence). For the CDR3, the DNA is TGTGCCAGCAGTCCCCACAGGGGTGGCTCCTATAATTCACCCCTCCACTTT. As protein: CASSPHRGGSYNSPLHF.

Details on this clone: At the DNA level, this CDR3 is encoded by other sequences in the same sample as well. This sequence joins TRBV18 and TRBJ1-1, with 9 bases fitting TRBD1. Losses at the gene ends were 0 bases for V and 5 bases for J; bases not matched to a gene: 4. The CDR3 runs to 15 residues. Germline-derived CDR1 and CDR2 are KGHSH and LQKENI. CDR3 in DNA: TGTGCCAGCTCACCACCGACAGGGGGGAGGACTGAAGCTTTCTTT. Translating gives CASSPPTGGRTEAFF.

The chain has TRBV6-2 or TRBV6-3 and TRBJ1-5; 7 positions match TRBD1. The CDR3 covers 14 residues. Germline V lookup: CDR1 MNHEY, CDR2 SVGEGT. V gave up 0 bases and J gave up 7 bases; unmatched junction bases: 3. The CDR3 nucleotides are TGTGCCAGCAGTTACTCGACAGGGATCCAGCCCCAGCATTTT. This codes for CASSYSTGIQPQHF.

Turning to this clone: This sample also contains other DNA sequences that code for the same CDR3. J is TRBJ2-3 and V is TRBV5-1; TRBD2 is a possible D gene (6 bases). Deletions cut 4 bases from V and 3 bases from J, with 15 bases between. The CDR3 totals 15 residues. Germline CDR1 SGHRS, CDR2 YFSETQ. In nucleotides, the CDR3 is TGCGCCAGCAGCGACGGGACCGGAGGGACAGATACGCAGTATTTT. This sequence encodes CASSDGTGGTDTQYF.

CDR3 amino acids: CASSTGTEAFF. In DNA form, the CDR3 reads TGTGCCAGCTCTACAGGGACTGAAGCTTTCTTT. The chain joins TRBV18 to TRBJ1-1; D perhaps matches TRBD1 (6 bases). The CDR3 consists of 11 residues. V lost 6 bases to trimming and J lost 5 bases, with 7 bases between them. The germline V gene has CDR1 KGHSH and CDR2 LQKENI.

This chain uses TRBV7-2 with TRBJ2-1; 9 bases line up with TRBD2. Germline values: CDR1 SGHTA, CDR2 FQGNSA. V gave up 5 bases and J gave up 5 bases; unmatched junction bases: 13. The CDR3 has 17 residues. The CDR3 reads CASSVRRGGRAHNEQFF. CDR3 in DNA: TGTGCCAGCAGCGTTAGGAGAGGCGGGAGGGCCCACAATGAGCAGTTCTTC. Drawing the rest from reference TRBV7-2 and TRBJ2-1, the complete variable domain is GAGVSQSPSNKVTEKGKDVELRCDPISGHTALYWYRQSLGQGLEFLIYFQGNSAPDKSGLPSDRFSAERTGGSVSTLTIQRTQQEDSAVYLCASSVRRGGRAHNEQFFGPGTRLTVL.

CDR3 in DNA: TGTGCTAGTGGTTTAGGTCTTGAAGCTTTCTTT. Protein product: CASGLGLEAFF. This sequence joins TRBV12-5 and TRBJ1-1; D remains ambiguous. Per the germline V gene, CDR1 is LGHNT and CDR2 is FRNRAP. The V and J ends lost 3 bases and 7 bases respectively, with 6 bases between them. CDR3 size: 11 residues.

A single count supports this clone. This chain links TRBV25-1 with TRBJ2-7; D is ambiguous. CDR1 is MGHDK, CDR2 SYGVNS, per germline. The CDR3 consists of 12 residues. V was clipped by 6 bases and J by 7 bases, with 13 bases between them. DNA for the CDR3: TGTGCCAGCAGAGGCTACTCGTGGGAGCAGTACTTC. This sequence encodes CASRGYSWEQYF.

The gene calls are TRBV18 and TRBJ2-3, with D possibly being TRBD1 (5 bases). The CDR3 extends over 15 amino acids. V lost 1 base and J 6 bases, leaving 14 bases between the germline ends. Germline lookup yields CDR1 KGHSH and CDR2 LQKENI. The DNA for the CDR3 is TGTGCCAGCTCACCACGGGGCCGCTCCGTTGATACGCAGTATTTT. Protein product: CASSPRGRSVDTQYF.

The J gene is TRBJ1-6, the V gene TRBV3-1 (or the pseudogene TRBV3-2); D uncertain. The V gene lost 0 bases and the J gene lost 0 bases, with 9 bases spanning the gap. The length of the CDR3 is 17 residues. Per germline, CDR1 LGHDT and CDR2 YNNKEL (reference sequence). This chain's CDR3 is CASSQDGHSSYNSPLHF. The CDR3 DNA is TGTGCCAGCAGCCAAGATGGGCACAGCTCCTATAATTCACCCCTCCACTTT.

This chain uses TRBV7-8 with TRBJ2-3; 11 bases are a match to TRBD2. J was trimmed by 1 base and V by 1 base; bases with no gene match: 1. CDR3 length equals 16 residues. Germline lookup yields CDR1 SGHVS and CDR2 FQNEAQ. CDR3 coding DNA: TGTGCCAGCAGCTTAGTGGGACTAGCGGGCACAGATACGCAGTATTTT. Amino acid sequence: CASSLVGLAGTDTQYF.

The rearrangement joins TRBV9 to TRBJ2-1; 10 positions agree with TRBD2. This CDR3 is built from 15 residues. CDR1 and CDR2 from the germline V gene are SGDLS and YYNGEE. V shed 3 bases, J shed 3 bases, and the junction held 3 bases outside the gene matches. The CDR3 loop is CASSELAGFYNEQFF. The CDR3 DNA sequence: TGTGCCAGCAGCGAACTAGCGGGGTTCTACAATGAGCAGTTCTTC.

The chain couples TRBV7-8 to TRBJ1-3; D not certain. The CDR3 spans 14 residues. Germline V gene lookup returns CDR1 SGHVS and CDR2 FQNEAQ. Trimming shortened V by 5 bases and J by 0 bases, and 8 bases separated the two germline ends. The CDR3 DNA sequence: TGTGCCAGCAGCCTTCAACCCTCTGGAAACACCATATATTTT. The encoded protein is CASSLQPSGNTIYF.

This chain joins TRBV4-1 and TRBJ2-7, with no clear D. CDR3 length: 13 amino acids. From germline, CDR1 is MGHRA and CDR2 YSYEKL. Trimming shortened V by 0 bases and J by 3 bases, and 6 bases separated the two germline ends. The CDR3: CASSQDYGYEQYF. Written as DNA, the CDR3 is TGCGCCAGCAGCCAAGATTATGGCTACGAGCAGTACTTC.

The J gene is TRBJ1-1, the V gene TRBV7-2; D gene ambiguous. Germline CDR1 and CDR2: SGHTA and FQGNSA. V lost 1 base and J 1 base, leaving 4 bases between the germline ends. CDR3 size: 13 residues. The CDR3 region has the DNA TGTGCCAGCAGCTTAGATGAGAACACTGAAGCTTTCTTT. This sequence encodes CASSLDENTEAFF.

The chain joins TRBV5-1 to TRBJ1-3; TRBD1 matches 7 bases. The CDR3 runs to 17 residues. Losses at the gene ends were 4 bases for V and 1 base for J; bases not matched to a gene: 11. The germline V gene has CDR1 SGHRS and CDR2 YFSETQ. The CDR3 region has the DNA TGCGCCAGCAGCCCGGGACAGAGCTTAAGGTCTGGAAACACCATATATTTT. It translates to CASSPGQSLRSGNTIYF.

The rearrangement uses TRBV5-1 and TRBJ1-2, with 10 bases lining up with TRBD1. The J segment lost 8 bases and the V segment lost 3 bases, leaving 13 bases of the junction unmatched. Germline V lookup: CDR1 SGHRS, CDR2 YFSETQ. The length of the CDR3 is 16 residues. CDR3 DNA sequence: TGCGCCAGCAGCTCCATTTCCGGACAGGGGGTAGGGGGCTACACCTTC. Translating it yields CASSSISGQGVGGYTF.

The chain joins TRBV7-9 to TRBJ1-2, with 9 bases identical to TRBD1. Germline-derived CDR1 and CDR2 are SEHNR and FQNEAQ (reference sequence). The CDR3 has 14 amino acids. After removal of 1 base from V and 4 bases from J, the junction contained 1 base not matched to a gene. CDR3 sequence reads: CASSLGTGVYGYTF. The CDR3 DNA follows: TGTGCCAGCAGCTTAGGGACAGGGGTCTATGGCTACACCTTC.

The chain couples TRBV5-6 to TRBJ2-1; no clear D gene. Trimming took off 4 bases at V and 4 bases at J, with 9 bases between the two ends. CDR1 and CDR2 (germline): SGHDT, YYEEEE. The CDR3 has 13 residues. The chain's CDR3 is CASSPNRYNEQFF. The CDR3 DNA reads TGTGCCAGCAGCCCAAACCGGTACAATGAGCAGTTCTTC.

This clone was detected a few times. Written as DNA, the CDR3 is TGTGCCAGCAGTTCCCTTAAGGGACAACTCGATAACTATGGCTACACCTTC. This codes for CASSSLKGQLDNYGYTF. This chain links TRBV28 with TRBJ1-2, with a weak D call TRBD1 (6 bases). V lost 4 bases and J 1 base, leaving 19 bases between the germline ends. CDR3 length equals 17 residues. Germline values: CDR1 MDHEN, CDR2 SYDVKM.

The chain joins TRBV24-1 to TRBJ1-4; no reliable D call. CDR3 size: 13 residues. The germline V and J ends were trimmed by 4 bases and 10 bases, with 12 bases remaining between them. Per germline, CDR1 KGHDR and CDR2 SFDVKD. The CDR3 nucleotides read TGTGCCACCAGTGACAGGTCAGGCGGAAAACTGTTTTTT. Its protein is CATSDRSGGKLFF.

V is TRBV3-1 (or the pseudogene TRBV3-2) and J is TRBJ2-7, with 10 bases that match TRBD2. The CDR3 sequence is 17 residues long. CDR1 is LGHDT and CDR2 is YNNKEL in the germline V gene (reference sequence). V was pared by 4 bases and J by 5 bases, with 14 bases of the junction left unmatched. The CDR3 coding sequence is TGTGCCAGCAGCCGCTTGACTTGGACTAGCGGAGGAAACGAGCAGTACTTC. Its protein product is CASSRLTWTSGGNEQYF.

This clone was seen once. For the CDR3, the DNA is TGTGCCAGCAGTGAAAGGACAGGCCGACGTACTAATCAGCCCCAGCATTTT. Amino acid sequence: CASSERTGRRTNQPQHF. The genes are TRBV6-1 and TRBJ1-5; TRBD1 aligns across 7 bases. Germline V gene lookup returns CDR1 MNHNS and CDR2 SASEGT. V gave up 2 bases and J gave up 4 bases; unmatched junction bases: 11. This CDR3 comprises 17 residues.